This T cell receptor beta chain originates from a study of cytomegalovirus exposure and HLA in healthy donors. Study outcomes and limitations: As a later analysis revealed, most CMV-associated TCR beta chains appeared HLA-restricted. The dataset shows that most TCR sequences were rare, while some public TCRs occurred in many donors. DRB1 had the most TCR associations and HLA-C the fewest, a later analysis found, with rates varying by HLA locus.

The PCR contained 60 Vbeta and 13 Jbeta primers. TCRdb keeps only in-frame clones here, not all; method: immunoSEQ multiplex PCR. This table has about 120,000 clones, about 80% appearing once. As regards this clone: What it binds is not known.

Sequencing input: PBMCs. The sequence came from a female donor in good health and CMV-seropositive.

The CDR3 reads CASSPLGGADTEAFF. The CDR3 DNA follows: TGTGCCAGCAGCCCACTGGGGGGGGCGGACACTGAAGCTTTCTTT. V usage is TRBV7-3 and J usage is TRBJ1-1; a possible D gene is TRBD1 (6 bases). Trimming removed 5 bases at V and 3 bases at J, with 16 bases between. CDR3 length: 15 amino acids. Per germline, CDR1 SGHTA and CDR2 FQGTGA.